This T cell receptor beta chain was captured in a study of blood T cell repertoires in COVID-19. Assay: immunoSEQ multiplex PCR; the TCRdb copy retains only in-frame clones and omits some. The sample carries fewer than 150,000 clones, roughly four fifths recorded once. The V gene lost 1 base and the J gene lost 3 bases, with 8 bases spanning the gap. The CDR3 totals 14 residues. Germline CDR1 SGHRS, CDR2 YFSETQ. Sequencing was performed on peripheral blood. J is TRBJ1-5 and V is TRBV5-1, with TRBD1 as a possible D gene (6 bases). This sequence was found in a human donor in a cohort sampled during active COVID-19. The CDR3 bases are TGCGCCAGCAGCTTGACAGGGTACAATCAGCCCCAGCATTTT. Translating it yields CASSLTGYNQPQHF. Supplemented by reference TRBV5-1 and TRBJ1-5, the full variable domain reads KAGVTQTPRYLIKTRGQQVTLSCSPISGHRSVSWYQQTPGQGLQFLFEYFSETQRNKGNFPGRFSGRQFSNSRSEMNVSTLELGDSALYLCASSLTGYNQPQHFGDGTRLSIL.